This passage covers 23 T cell receptor beta chains from one sample sequenced in a study of T cells in Graves' hyperthyroidism and ophthalmopathy. Regions amplified from RNA transcripts were the TCR beta CDR3 regions. HTBI primers were employed in a first-round RT-PCR of the TCR CDR3. TCRdb processed the multiplex PCR reads anew with MiXCR; each CDR3 protein has one entry. The table shows around 760,000 distinct CDR3 sequences, with over 35% occurring only once. Sequencing was carried out using blood. These receptors were obtained from a woman between 40 and 50 years old with Graves' hyperthyroidism.

This clonotype has ten or more counts. V gene TRBV29-1 combines with J gene TRBJ2-5, with a possible D match to TRBD2 (5 bases). Germline V gene data show CDR1 as SQVTM and CDR2 as ANQGSEA. The germline V and J ends were trimmed by 5 bases and 3 bases, with 16 bases remaining between them. The CDR3 totals 14 residues. The CDR3 DNA sequence: TGCAGCGTTCTGGAGACCGGGGTCGAAGAGACCCAGTACTTC. Protein product: CSVLETGVEETQYF.

The chain uses TRBV30 and TRBJ2-7; 10 nucleotides agree with TRBD1. Germline trimming cut 4 bases from V and 9 bases from J; bases unmatched to any gene: 9. The germline gives CDR1 GTSNPN, CDR2 SVGIG (reference sequence). The CDR3 consists of 13 residues. Here the CDR3 reads CAWTGTGVWRQYF. Here the CDR3 DNA reads TGTGCCTGGACGGGGACAGGGGTTTGGCGGCAGTACTTC.

J is TRBJ2-7 and V is TRBV27, with no clear D. The germline V gene encodes CDR1 MNHEY and CDR2 SMNVEV (reference sequence). Trimming took off 2 bases at V and 4 bases at J, with 12 bases between the two ends. The CDR3 extends over 14 amino acids. This CDR3 is CASSLAAFGYEQYF. CDR3 DNA sequence: TGTGCCAGCAGTTTAGCGGCCTTCGGGTACGAGCAGTACTTC.

This clonotype was recorded many times. The chain has TRBV5-6 and TRBJ2-6, with D hard to call. The CDR3 sequence is 14 residues long. Germline V gives CDR1 SGHDT, CDR2 YYEEEE. V was pared by 0 bases and J by 7 bases, with 8 bases between. Written as DNA, the CDR3 is TGTGCCAGCAGCTTGGTTGACCCCGCCAACGTCCTGACTTTC. The encoded protein is CASSLVDPANVLTF.

This clonotype appeared many times. The V gene is TRBV10-3, the J gene TRBJ1-5; 7 bases map to TRBD1. The V gene end was trimmed by 8 bases and the J gene end by 7 bases; junction bases not matched to a gene: 11. The CDR3 runs 14 residues. Germline V gene sequence: CDR1 ENHRY, CDR2 SYGVKD. The chain's CDR3 is CAIQPGTEGQPQHF. CDR3 bases: TGTGCCATCCAACCCGGGACAGAAGGCCAGCCCCAGCATTTT.

This clonotype was counted ten times or more. The V and J genes are TRBV9 and TRBJ1-6; D might be TRBD1 (6 bases). With 2 bases removed from V and 6 bases from J, the gap between germline ends came to 12 bases. Per germline, CDR1 SGDLS and CDR2 YYNGEE. This CDR3 is built from 15 residues. The CDR3 is CASSVHGGGNSPLHF. DNA for the CDR3: TGTGCCAGCAGCGTGCACGGGGGCGGTAATTCACCCCTCCACTTT. The variable domain in full, completed from reference TRBV9 and TRBJ1-6, reads DSGVTQTPKHLITATGQRVTLRCSPRSGDLSVYWYQQSLDQGLQFLIQYYNGEERAKGNILERFSAQQFPDLHSELNLSSLELGDSALYFCASSVHGGGNSPLHFGNGTRLTVT.

This clonotype occurred a few times. The chain links TRBV7-9 to TRBJ2-6, with D perhaps TRBD1 (6 bases). V gave up 5 bases and J gave up 4 bases, with 18 bases separating them. Germline V gene data show CDR1 as SEHNR and CDR2 as FQNEAQ (reference sequence). The CDR3 is 17 residues long. CDR3 sequence reads: CASSRSRGSYGANVLTF. The CDR3, as DNA: TGTGCCAGCAGCAGATCCAGGGGATCGTACGGGGCCAACGTCCTGACTTTC.

In this sample, this clonotype turned up many times. The J gene is TRBJ2-5, the V gene TRBV20-1; TRBD1 is a possible D gene (5 bases). The ends were cut back, 0 bases at V and 1 base at J, with 12 bases in the middle. Germline CDR1 reads DFQATT; CDR2 reads SNEGSKA (reference sequence). CDR3 length: 15 residues. The CDR3: CSARDFGQAQETQYF. In DNA form, the CDR3 reads TGCAGTGCTAGAGATTTCGGACAAGCCCAAGAGACCCAGTACTTC.

This clonotype has a count of ten or more. The genes are TRBV10-3 and TRBJ1-1; D is uncertain. Germline CDR1 is ENHRY and CDR2 is SYGVKD. The V end was cut by 3 bases, the J end by 0 bases, with 14 bases between. The CDR3 is 16 residues long. Here the CDR3 reads CAISDSSSGLNTEAFF. The CDR3 region has the DNA TGTGCCATCAGTGACTCCTCCAGCGGGTTGAACACTGAAGCTTTCTTT.

The CDR3: CATTSGPISGNTIYF. CDR3 coding DNA: TGTGCCACCACCTCGGGACCGATCTCTGGAAACACCATATATTTT. The J gene is TRBJ1-3, the V gene TRBV28; possibly TRBD1 for D (5 bases). V was cut by 10 bases and J by 0 bases, with 16 bases left in between. The CDR3 extends over 15 amino acids. CDR1 MDHEN and CDR2 SYDVKM come from the germline V gene.

The genes are TRBV20-1 and TRBJ1-5; no reliable D call. The CDR3 covers 15 residues. Trimming left V 4 bases short and J 1 base short, with 14 bases between. The germline CDR1 and CDR2 sequences are DFQATT and SNEGSKA (reference sequence). CDR3 residues: CSATHRVRSNQPQHF. The CDR3 DNA reads TGCAGTGCTACCCACCGGGTTCGGAGCAATCAGCCCCAGCATTTT.

This clonotype occurred many times. The V and J genes are TRBV29-1 and TRBJ1-1; the D gene is possibly TRBD1 (6 bases). Trimming shortened V by 2 bases and J by 8 bases, and 9 bases separated the two germline ends. There are 11 residues in the CDR3. CDR1 SQVTM and CDR2 ANQGSEA come from the germline V gene. CDR3 amino acids: CSVERTDEAFF. In DNA, the CDR3 is TGCAGCGTTGAAAGGACAGACGAAGCTTTCTTT. The full variable domain, in which reference TRBV29-1 and TRBJ1-1 provide the parts outside the CDR3, is SAVISQKPSRDICQRGTSLTIQCQVDSQVTMMFWYRQQPGQSLTLIATANQGSEATYESGFVIDKFPISRPNLTFSTLTVSNMSPEDSSIYLCSVERTDEAFFGQGTRLTVV.

Many counts were recorded for this clonotype. The chain recombines TRBV3-1 with TRBJ2-7; 10 nucleotides line up with TRBD2. Germline V gene data show CDR1 as LGHDT and CDR2 as YNNKEL (reference sequence). Trimming at V came to 1 base and at J to 6 bases, leaving 3 bases not matched to a gene. The CDR3 has 14 amino acids. The CDR3 bases are TGTGCCAGCAGCCAAGGGACTAGCGGATCCGAGCAGTACTTC. It translates to CASSQGTSGSEQYF.

As concerns this clonotype: A much larger clone lies one base from this, so it may be a read error. Since no conserved phenylalanine or tryptophan closes the CDR3, a read error is the likely cause. The chain links TRBV7-9 to TRBJ2-7; D gene ambiguous. Germline loops: CDR1 SEHNR, CDR2 FQNEAQ (reference sequence). With 4 bases removed from V and 4 bases from J, the gap between germline ends came to 5 bases. The CDR3 has 11 residues. The CDR3 spells CASSYAYEQYC. CDR3 bases: TGTGCCAGCAGCTACGCATACGAGCAGTACTGC.

The CDR3 region is CASSTGTGLGLGNTIYF. Written as DNA, the CDR3 is TGTGCCAGTAGTACCGGGACAGGGCTGGGACTTGGAAACACCATATATTTT. This chain connects TRBV19 to TRBJ1-3, with 9 bases identical to TRBD1. Germline V gene lookup returns CDR1 LNHDA and CDR2 SQIVND (reference sequence). CDR3 size: 17 residues. After removal of 4 bases from V and 3 bases from J, the junction contained 10 bases not matched to a gene.

The chain is built from TRBV6-5 and TRBJ1-2, with 7 bases lining up with TRBD1. The CDR3 totals 15 residues. Germline-derived CDR1 and CDR2 are MNHEY and SVGAGI. Germline trimming cut 7 bases from V and 2 bases from J; bases unmatched to any gene: 10. The CDR3 DNA reads TGTGCCAGCACGCCCCTTTGGGGACAGAACTATGGCTACACCTTC. Translating gives CASTPLWGQNYGYTF.

This chain connects TRBV10-3 to TRBJ2-3; unclear D gene. The CDR3 sequence is 13 residues long. The germline CDR1 and CDR2 sequences are ENHRY and SYGVKD. The V end lost 11 bases, the J end lost 0 bases, and 12 bases lay between the germline ends. The CDR3 bases are TGTGCCCTCGGCGATACTAGCACAGATACGCAGTATTTT. It yields the protein CALGDTSTDTQYF.

Of note for this clonotype: A much larger clone differs from this one at a single base, so this may be a read error. CDR3 loop: CVSSLRDFLGYTF. The CDR3 DNA sequence: TGTGTCAGTAGTCTACGGGACTTTCTGGGCTACACCTTC. This chain connects TRBV19 to TRBJ1-2; a weak D match, TRBD1 (5 bases). The CDR3 totals 13 residues. CDR1 is LNHDA, CDR2 SQIVND, per germline (reference sequence).

This clonotype was seen at least ten times. J is TRBJ2-7 and V is TRBV7-9; 13 nucleotides agree with TRBD2. The trim removed 3 bases at V and 7 bases at J, leaving 9 bases unmatched. Germline CDR1 SEHNR, CDR2 FQNEAQ (reference sequence). The CDR3 contains 16 residues. The CDR3 region has the DNA TGTGCCAGCAGCTTGAGCGAGACTAGCGGGAGGAAGGAGCAGTACTTC. The encoded protein is CASSLSETSGRKEQYF. Using reference TRBV7-9 and TRBJ2-7 for the parts outside the CDR3, the full variable domain is DTGVSQNPRHKITKRGQNVTFRCDPISEHNRLYWYRQTLGQGPEFLTYFQNEAQLEKSRLLSDRFSAERPKGSFSTLEIQRTEQGDSAMYLCASSLSETSGRKEQYFGPGTRLTVT.

This clonotype has just a few counts. The gene calls are TRBV7-2 and TRBJ2-6; D call uncertain. CDR1 is SGHTA and CDR2 is FQGNSA in the germline V gene. Trimming removed 6 bases at V and 2 bases at J, with 11 bases between. This CDR3 spans 15 amino acids. CDR3 sequence (DNA): TGTGCCAGCAGTTTACCCAACCCTGGGGCCAACGTCCTGACTTTC. Residues: CASSLPNPGANVLTF.

This clonotype was picked up a small number of times. The rearrangement joins TRBV5-1 to TRBJ2-5; 10 positions agree with TRBD2. This CDR3 comprises 16 residues. Per germline, CDR1 SGHRS and CDR2 YFSETQ. V lost 2 bases and J lost 3; bases outside the gene matches: 7. CDR3 nucleotide sequence: TGCGCCAGCAGCTTTGTATCAGCGGGGGGGAAAGAGACCCAGTACTTC. Its protein is CASSFVSAGGKETQYF. The entire variable domain, with the rest obtained from reference TRBV5-1 and TRBJ2-5, is as follows: KAGVTQTPRYLIKTRGQQVTLSCSPISGHRSVSWYQQTPGQGLQFLFEYFSETQRNKGNFPGRFSGRQFSNSRSEMNVSTLELGDSALYLCASSFVSAGGKETQYFGPGTRLLVL.

In the case of this clonotype: An end of the junction differs from the germline gene, which may be a read error. The gene calls are TRBV20-1 and TRBJ2-7, with TRBD2 as a possible D gene (5 bases). CDR1 is DFQATT, CDR2 SNEGSKA, per germline (reference sequence). The CDR3 loop spans 13 amino acids. CDR3 DNA sequence: TGCAGTGCTAGCGAGGCGAGCACCGGGGAGCTGTACTTC. Translating gives CSASEASTGELYF.

At least ten counts were recorded for this clonotype. The chain links TRBV25-1 to TRBJ2-7; the D gene is possibly TRBD2 (6 bases). V was trimmed by 7 bases and J by 4 bases, leaving 17 bases between them. The CDR3 runs to 14 residues. Germline CDR1 is MGHDK and CDR2 is SYGVNS. The CDR3 here is CASNIRDCRYEQYF. DNA of the CDR3: TGTGCCAGCAACATTCGGGACTGTCGGTACGAGCAGTACTTC.